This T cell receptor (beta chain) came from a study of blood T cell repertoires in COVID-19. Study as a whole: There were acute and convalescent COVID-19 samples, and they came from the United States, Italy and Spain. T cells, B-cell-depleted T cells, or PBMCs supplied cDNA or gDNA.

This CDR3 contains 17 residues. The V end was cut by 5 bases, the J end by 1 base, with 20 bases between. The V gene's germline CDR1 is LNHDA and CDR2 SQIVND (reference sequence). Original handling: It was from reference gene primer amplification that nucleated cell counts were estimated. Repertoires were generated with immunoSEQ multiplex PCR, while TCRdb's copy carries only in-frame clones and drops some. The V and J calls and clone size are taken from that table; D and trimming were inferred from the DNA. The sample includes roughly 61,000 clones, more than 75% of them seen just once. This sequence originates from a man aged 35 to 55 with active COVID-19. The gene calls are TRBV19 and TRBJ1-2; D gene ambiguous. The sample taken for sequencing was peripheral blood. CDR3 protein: CASSPPFWAMNNYGYTF. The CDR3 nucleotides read TGTGCCAGTAGTCCCCCCTTCTGGGCGATGAATAACTATGGCTACACCTTC.